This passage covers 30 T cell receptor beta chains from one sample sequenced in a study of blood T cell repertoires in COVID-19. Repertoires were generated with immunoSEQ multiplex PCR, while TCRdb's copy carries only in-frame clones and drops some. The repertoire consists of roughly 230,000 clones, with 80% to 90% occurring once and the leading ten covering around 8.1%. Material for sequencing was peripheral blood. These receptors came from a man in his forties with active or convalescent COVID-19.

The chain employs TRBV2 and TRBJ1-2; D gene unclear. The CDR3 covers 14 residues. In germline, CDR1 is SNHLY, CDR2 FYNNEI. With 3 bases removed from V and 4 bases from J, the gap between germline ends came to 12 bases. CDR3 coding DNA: TGTGCCAGCAGTGACGGAGAGGCCCTCTATGGCTACACCTTC. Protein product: CASSDGEALYGYTF.

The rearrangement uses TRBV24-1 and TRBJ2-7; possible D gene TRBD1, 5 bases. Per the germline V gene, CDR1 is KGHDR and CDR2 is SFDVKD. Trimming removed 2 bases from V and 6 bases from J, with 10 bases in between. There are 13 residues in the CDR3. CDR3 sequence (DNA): TGTGCCACCAGTGATTCTCAGGGTGGCGAGCAGTACTTC. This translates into CATSDSQGGEQYF.

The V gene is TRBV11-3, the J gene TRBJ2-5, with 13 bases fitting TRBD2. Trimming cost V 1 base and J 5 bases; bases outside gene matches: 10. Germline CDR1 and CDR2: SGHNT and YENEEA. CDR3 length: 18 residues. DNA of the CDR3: TGTGCCAGCAGCTTAGTCCGGACTAGCGGGGGATCCGAGGAGACCCAGTACTTC. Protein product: CASSLVRTSGGSEETQYF.

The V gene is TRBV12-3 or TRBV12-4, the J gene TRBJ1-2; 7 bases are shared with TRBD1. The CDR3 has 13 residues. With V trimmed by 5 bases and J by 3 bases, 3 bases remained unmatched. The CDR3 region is CASSDREDYGYTF. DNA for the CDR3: TGTGCCAGCAGTGACAGGGAGGACTATGGCTACACCTTC.

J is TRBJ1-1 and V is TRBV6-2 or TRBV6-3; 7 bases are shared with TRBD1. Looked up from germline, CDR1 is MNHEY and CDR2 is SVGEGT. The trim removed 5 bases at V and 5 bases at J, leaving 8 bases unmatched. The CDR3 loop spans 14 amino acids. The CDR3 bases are TGTGCCAGCAGTAAACAGGGGATTGGAACTGAAGCTTTCTTT. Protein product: CASSKQGIGTEAFF.

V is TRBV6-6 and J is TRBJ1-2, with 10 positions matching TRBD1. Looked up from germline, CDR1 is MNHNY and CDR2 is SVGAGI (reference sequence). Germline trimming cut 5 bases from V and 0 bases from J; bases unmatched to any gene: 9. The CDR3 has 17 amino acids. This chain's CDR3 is CASSPRQGATSNYGYTF. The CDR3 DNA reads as TGTGCCAGCAGTCCAAGACAGGGGGCTACCTCTAACTATGGCTACACCTTC.

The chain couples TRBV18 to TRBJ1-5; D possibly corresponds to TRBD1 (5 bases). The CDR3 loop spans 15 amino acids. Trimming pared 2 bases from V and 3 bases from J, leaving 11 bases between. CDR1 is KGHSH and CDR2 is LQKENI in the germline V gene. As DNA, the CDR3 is TGTGCCAGCTCACCAAGGGGTGTCGACAATCAGCCCCAGCATTTT. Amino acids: CASSPRGVDNQPQHF.

The CDR3 DNA reads as TGTGCCAGCTCACCACCGGGTGGGCAAATGAACACTGAAGCTTTCTTT. Protein sequence: CASSPPGGQMNTEAFF. The chain combines TRBV18 with TRBJ1-1; D not resolved. The CDR3 consists of 16 residues. The germline V and J ends were trimmed by 0 bases and 0 bases, with 11 bases remaining between them. The germline CDR1 and CDR2 sequences are KGHSH and LQKENI.

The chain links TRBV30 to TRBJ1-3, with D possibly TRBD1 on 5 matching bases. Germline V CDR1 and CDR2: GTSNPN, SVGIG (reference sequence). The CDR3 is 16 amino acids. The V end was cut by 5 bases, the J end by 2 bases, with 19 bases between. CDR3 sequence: CAWALSMGGTGNTIYF. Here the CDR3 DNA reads TGTGCCTGGGCCCTGTCGATGGGGGGAACTGGAAACACCATATATTTT.

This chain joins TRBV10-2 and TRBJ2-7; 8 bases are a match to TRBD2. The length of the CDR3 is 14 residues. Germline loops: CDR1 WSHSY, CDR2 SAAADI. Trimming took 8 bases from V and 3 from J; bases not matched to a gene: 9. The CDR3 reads CASRGGGEVYEQYF. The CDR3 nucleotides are TGCGCCAGCCGGGGGGGAGGGGAGGTCTACGAGCAGTACTTC.

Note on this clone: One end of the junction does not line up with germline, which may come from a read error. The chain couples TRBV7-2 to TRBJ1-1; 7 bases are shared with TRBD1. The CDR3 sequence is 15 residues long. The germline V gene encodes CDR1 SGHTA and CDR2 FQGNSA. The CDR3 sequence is CAGSPRQGKTTEAFF. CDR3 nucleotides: TGTGCCGGCAGCCCGAGACAGGGAAAAACCACTGAAGCTTTCTTT.

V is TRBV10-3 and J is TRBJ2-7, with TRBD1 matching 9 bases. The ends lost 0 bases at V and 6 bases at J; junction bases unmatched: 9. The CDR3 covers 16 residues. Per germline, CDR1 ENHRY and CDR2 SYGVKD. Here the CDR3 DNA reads TGTGCCATCAGTGAGTCGATGGACAGGGGTTCCGCCGAGCAGTACTTC. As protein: CAISESMDRGSAEQYF.

The chain's CDR3 is CASSYSRVYNYGYTF. The CDR3 bases are TGTGCCAGCAGTTACTCGAGGGTTTATAACTATGGCTACACCTTC. The rearrangement joins TRBV6-5 to TRBJ1-2; D not resolved. Trimming cost V 0 bases and J 1 base, with 9 bases left between them. This CDR3 contains 15 residues. Germline V gene sequence: CDR1 MNHEY, CDR2 SVGAGI.

The DNA for the CDR3 is TGTGCCAGCAGCCAGGTTCGGGAACCAGATACGCAGTATTTT. It is translated as CASSQVREPDTQYF. The V gene is TRBV14, the J gene TRBJ2-3, with a tentative D call TRBD2 (5 bases). This CDR3 spans 14 amino acids. The V end was cut by 3 bases, the J end by 4 bases, with 11 bases between. Germline CDR1 is SGHDN and CDR2 is FVKESK. Looking up the rest from reference TRBV14 and TRBJ2-3 gives the full variable domain: EAGVTQFPSHSVIEKGQTVTLRCDPISGHDNLYWYRRVMGKEIKFLLHFVKESKQDESGMPNNRFLAERTGGTYSTLKVQPAELEDSGVYFCASSQVREPDTQYFGPGTRLTVL.

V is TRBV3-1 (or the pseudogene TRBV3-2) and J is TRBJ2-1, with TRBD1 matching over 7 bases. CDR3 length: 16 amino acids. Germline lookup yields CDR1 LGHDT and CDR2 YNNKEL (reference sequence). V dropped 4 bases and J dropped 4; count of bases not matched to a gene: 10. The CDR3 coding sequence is TGTGCCAGCAGCCCCCAGACAGGGTTGGGGTACAATGAGCAGTTCTTC. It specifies CASSPQTGLGYNEQFF.

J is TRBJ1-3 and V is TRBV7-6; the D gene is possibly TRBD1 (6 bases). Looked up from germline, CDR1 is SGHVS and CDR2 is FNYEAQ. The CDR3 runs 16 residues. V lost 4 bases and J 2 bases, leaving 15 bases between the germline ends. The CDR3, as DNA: TGTGCCAGCAGCTCACAGGGAAGGGGGACTGGAAACACCATATATTTT. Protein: CASSSQGRGTGNTIYF.

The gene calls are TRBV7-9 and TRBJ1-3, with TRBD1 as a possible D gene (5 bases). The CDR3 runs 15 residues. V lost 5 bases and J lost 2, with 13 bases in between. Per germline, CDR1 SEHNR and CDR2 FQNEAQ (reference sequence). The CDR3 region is CASSAQAGTGNTIYF. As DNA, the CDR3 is TGTGCCAGCAGCGCCCAGGCAGGGACTGGAAACACCATATATTTT.

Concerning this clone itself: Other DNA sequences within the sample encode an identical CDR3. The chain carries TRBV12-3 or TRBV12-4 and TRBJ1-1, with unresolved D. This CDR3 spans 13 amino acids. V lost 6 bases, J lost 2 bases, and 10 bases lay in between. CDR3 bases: TGTGCCAGCAGCCCCACAGTTAACACTGAAGCTTTCTTT. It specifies CASSPTVNTEAFF.

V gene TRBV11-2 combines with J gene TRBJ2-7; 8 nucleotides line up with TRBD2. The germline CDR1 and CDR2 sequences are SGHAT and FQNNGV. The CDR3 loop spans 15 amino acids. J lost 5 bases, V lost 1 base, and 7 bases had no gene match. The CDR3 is CASSLGGLGTHEQYF. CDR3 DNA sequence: TGTGCCAGCAGCTTAGGGGGACTAGGAACCCACGAGCAGTACTTC.

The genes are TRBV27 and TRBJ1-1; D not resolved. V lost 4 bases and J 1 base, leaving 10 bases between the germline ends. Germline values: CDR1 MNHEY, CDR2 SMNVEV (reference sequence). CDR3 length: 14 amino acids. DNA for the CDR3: TGTGCCAGCAGTTCCCCCGAGTGGAACACTGAAGCTTTCTTT. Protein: CASSSPEWNTEAFF.

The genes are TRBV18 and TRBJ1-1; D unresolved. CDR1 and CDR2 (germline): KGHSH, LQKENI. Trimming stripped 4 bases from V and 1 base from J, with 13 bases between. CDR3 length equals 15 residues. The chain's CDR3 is CASSRSRTENTEAFF. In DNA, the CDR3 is TGTGCCAGCTCACGGTCAAGGACTGAGAACACTGAAGCTTTCTTT.

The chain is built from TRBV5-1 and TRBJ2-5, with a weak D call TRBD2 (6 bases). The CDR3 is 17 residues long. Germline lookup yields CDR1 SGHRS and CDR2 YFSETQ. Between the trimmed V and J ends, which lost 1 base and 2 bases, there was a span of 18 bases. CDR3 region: CASSLSPRGSGQETQYF. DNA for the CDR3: TGCGCCAGCAGCTTGTCCCCCCGGGGTAGCGGACAAGAGACCCAGTACTTC.

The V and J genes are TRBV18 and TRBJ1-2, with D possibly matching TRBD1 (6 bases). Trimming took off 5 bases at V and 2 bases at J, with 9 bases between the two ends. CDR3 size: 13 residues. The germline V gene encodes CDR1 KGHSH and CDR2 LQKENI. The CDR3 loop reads CASSRDTNYGYTF. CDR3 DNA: TGTGCCAGCTCAAGGGACACCAACTATGGCTACACCTTC. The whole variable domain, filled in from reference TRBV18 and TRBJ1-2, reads NAGVMQNPRHLVRRRGQEARLRCSPMKGHSHVYWYRQLPEEGLKFMVYLQKENIIDESGMPKERFSAEFPKEGPSILRIQQVVRGDSAAYFCASSRDTNYGYTFGSGTRLTVV.

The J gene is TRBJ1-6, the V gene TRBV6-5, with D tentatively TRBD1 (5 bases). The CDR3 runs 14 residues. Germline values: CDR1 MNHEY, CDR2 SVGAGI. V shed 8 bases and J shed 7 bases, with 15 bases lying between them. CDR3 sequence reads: CASGHPEGNSPLHF. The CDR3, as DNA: TGTGCCAGCGGACACCCGGAGGGGAATTCACCCCTCCACTTT.

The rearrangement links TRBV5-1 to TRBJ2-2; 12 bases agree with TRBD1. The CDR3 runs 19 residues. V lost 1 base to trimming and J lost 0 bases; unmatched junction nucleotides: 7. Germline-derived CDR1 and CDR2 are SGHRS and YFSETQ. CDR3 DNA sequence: TGCGCCAGCAGCTTGTTCGGGACAGGGGGCGCCTCGAACACCGGGGAGCTGTTTTTT. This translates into CASSLFGTGGASNTGELFF.

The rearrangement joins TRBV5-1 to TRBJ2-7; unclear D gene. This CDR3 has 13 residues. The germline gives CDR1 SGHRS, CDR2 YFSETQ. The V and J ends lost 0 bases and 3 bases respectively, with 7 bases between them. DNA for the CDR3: TGCGCCAGCAGCTTGGCTGGCTTCTACGAGCAGTACTTC. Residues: CASSLAGFYEQYF. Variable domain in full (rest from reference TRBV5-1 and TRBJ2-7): KAGVTQTPRYLIKTRGQQVTLSCSPISGHRSVSWYQQTPGQGLQFLFEYFSETQRNKGNFPGRFSGRQFSNSRSEMNVSTLELGDSALYLCASSLAGFYEQYFGPGTRLTVT.

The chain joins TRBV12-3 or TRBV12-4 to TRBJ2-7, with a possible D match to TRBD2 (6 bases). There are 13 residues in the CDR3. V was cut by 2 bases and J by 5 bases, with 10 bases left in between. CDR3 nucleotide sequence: TGTGCCAGCAGTTTACGGGGGACCCACGAGCAGTACTTC. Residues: CASSLRGTHEQYF.

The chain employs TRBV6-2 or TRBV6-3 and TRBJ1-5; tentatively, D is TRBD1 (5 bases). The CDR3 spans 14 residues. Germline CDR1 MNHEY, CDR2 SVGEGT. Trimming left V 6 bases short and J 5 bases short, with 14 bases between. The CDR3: CASRPSGGDQPQHF. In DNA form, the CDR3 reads TGTGCCAGCAGACCTTCTGGGGGGGATCAGCCCCAGCATTTT.

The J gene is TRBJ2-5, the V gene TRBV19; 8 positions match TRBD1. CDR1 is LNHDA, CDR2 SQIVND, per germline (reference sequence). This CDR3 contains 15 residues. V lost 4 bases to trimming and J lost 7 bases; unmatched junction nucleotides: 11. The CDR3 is CASSSEGRGQGTQYF. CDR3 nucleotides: TGTGCCAGTAGTAGTGAGGGCAGGGGGCAGGGGACCCAGTACTTC.

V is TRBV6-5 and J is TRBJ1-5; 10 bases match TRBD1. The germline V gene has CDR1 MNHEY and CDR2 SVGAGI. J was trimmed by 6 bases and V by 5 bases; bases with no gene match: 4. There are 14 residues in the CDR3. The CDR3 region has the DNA TGTGCCAGCAGTCAGGGACAGGGGTTTCAGCCCCAGCATTTT. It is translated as CASSQGQGFQPQHF.